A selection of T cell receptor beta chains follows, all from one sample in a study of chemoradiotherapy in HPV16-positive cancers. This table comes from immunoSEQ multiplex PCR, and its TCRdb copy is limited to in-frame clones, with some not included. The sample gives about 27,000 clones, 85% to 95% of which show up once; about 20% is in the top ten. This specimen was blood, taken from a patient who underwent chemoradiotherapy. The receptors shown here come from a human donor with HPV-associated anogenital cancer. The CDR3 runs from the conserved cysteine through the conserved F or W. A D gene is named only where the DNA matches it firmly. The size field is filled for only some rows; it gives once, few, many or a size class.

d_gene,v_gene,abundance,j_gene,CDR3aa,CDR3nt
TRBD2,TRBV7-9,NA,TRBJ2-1,CASSGLAGVMDEQFF,TGTGCCAGCAGCGGGCTAGCGGGAGTTATGGATGAGCAGTTCTTC
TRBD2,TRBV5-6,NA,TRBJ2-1,CASSLVRSRGDEQFF,TGTGCCAGCAGCTTGGTCCGGAGTCGGGGGGATGAGCAGTTCTTC
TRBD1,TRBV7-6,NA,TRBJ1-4,CASSSGQGFTTNEKLFF,TGTGCCAGCAGCTCGGGACAGGGGTTTACAACTAATGAAAAACTGTTTTTT
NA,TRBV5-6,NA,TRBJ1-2,CASSSDYSTNYGYTF,TGTGCCAGCAGCTCGGACTACAGTACTAACTATGGCTACACCTTC
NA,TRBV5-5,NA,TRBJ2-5,CASRTWGEETQYF,TGTGCCAGCAGGACCTGGGGGGAGGAGACCCAGTACTTC
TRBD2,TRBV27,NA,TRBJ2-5,CASSLSTSGGEETQYF,TGTGCCAGCAGTTTATCGACTAGCGGGGGGGAAGAGACCCAGTACTTC
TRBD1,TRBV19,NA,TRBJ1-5,CASSIRGNQPQHF,TGTGCCAGTAGTATCAGGGGGAATCAGCCCCAGCATTTT
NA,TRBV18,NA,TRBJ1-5,CASSPTGNNQPQHF,TGTGCCAGCTCACCGACGGGAAACAATCAGCCCCAGCATTTT
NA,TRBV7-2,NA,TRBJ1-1,CASSLAPIRNTEAFF,TGTGCCAGCAGCTTAGCCCCTATTCGGAACACTGAAGCTTTCTTT
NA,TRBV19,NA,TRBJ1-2,CASSIQQGYGYTF,TGTGCCAGTAGTATACAACAGGGCTATGGCTACACCTTC
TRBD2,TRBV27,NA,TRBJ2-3,CASSLRGLATDTQYF,TGTGCCAGCAGTTTAAGGGGACTAGCAACAGATACGCAGTATTTT
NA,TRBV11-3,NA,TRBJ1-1,CASGGVTEAFF,TGTGCCAGCGGAGGAGTTACTGAAGCTTTCTTT
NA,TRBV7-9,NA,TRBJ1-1,CASSPDGHEAFF,TGTGCCAGCAGCCCCGACGGTCATGAAGCTTTCTTT
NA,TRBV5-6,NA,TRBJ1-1,CASSLLNTEAFF,TGTGCCAGCAGCTTGTTGAACACTGAAGCTTTCTTT
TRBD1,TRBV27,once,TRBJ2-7,CASSFGTGDSYEQYF,TGTGCCAGCAGTTTTGGGACAGGCGACTCCTACGAGCAGTACTTC
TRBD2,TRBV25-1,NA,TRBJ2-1,CASSGTSGRSGSYNEQFF,TGTGCCAGCAGTGGGACTAGCGGGAGGTCGGGCTCCTACAATGAGCAGTTCTTC
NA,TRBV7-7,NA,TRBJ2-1,CASSGTGSNEQFF,TGTGCTAGCAGCGGAACAGGGTCCAATGAGCAGTTCTTC
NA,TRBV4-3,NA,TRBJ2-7,CASSFGTAAYEQYF,TGCGCCAGCAGCTTCGGGACGGCAGCCTACGAGCAGTACTTC
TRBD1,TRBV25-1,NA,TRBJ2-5,CASRGTGAETQYF,TGTGCCAGCAGGGGGACAGGGGCAGAGACCCAGTACTTC
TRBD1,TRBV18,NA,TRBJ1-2,CASSIGQGKIWDGYTF,TGTGCCAGCTCAATCGGACAGGGGAAAATTTGGGATGGCTACACCTTC
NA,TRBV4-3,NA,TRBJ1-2,CASSQDQRNYGYTF,TGCGCCAGCAGCCAAGATCAGAGAAACTATGGCTACACCTTC
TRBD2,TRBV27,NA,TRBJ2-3,CASSSGTSGIRTDTQYF,TGTGCCAGCAGTTCGGGGACTAGCGGTATTCGCACAGATACGCAGTATTTT
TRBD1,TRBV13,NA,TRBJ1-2,CASSLRMTGVNYGYTF,TGTGCCAGCAGCCTCCGCATGACAGGGGTAAACTATGGCTACACCTTC
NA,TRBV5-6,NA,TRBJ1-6,CASSLIAGVNNSPLHF,TGTGCCAGCAGCTTGATAGCCGGAGTTAATAATTCACCCCTCCACTTT
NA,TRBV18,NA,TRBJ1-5,CASSPPGGSGQPQHF,TGTGCCAGCTCACCACCCGGGGGAAGCGGTCAGCCCCAGCATTTT
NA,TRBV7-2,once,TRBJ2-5,CASSLSRGGQETQYF,TGTGCCAGCAGCTTATCTCGGGGGGGACAGGAGACCCAGTACTTC
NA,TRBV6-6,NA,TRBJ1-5,CASSYGAPSGNQPQHF,TGTGCCAGCAGTTACGGGGCCCCTTCGGGCAATCAGCCCCAGCATTTT
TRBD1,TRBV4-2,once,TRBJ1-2,CASGGQDSSYTF,TGTGCCAGCGGCGGACAGGATTCAAGCTACACCTTC
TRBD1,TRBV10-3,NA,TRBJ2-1,CAIMTGQGTYNEQFF,TGTGCCATCATGACAGGACAGGGGACCTACAATGAGCAGTTCTTC
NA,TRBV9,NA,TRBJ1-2,CASSPTMDNYGYTF,TGTGCCAGCAGCCCCACGATGGATAACTATGGCTACACCTTC
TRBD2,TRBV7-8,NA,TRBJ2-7,CASSFTSGNYEQYF,TGTGCCAGCAGCTTCACTAGCGGTAATTACGAGCAGTACTTC
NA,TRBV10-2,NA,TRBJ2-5,CASSVGGFETQYF,TGCGCCAGCAGTGTTGGGGGGTTCGAGACCCAGTACTTC
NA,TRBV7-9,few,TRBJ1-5,CASSLAKRSGINQPQHF,TGTGCCAGCAGCTTAGCGAAAAGGTCAGGGATCAATCAGCCCCAGCATTTT